A single sample is the source of the 20 T cell receptor beta chains below, sequenced in a study of Graves' ophthalmopathy and Graves' hyperthyroidism. Amplified material comprised TCR beta CDR3 regions derived from RNA transcripts. Second-round multiplex PCR came after a first-round RT-PCR that employed HTBI primers. Using its own MiXCR run on the multiplex PCR reads, TCRdb lists one record per CDR3 protein. The profile covers 200,000 to 250,000 distinct CDR3 sequences, with 45% appearing a single time and less than 50% taken by the ten largest. The sequenced sample was peripheral blood. Every receptor here comes from an adult man with Graves' ophthalmopathy.

About this clonotype itself: Germline and junction disagree at one end, which may indicate a read error. CDR3 sequence (DNA): TGTGCCAGCAGAACAGGGAAGTACGAGCAGCACTTC. Protein product: CASRTGKYEQHF. The chain has TRBV10-3 and TRBJ2-7; tentatively, D is TRBD1 (6 bases). The CDR3 totals 12 residues. CDR1 and CDR2 (germline): ENHRY, SYGVKD.

The chain combines TRBV15 with TRBJ2-7; 7 bases are a match to TRBD1. Germline CDR1 LNHNV, CDR2 YYDKDF (reference sequence). The CDR3 covers 15 residues. V was pared by 1 base and J by 9 bases, with 12 bases of the junction left unmatched. CDR3 in DNA: TGTGCCACCAGCAGAGGTGGTATCGACAGGGACGGGCAGTACTTC. Translated: CATSRGGIDRDGQYF.

The V and J genes are TRBV29-1 and TRBJ2-7, with 12 bases that match TRBD1. Looked up from germline, CDR1 is SQVTM and CDR2 is ANQGSEA. This CDR3 has 14 amino acids. DNA of the CDR3: TGCAGTGCAGGCCCCGGGACAGGGGGCGCCGAGCAGTACTTC. Translating gives CSAGPGTGGAEQYF.

This clonotype was recorded a few times. V is TRBV10-3 and J is TRBJ2-7; TRBD1 aligns across 9 bases. Germline V gene lookup returns CDR1 ENHRY and CDR2 SYGVKD. J lost 5 bases, V lost 10 bases, and 6 bases had no gene match. This CDR3 is 12 amino acids long. CDR3 sequence reads: CASRDRANEQYF. CDR3 nucleotide sequence: TGTGCCAGTAGGGACAGGGCCAACGAGCAGTACTTC.

This chain joins TRBV10-3 and TRBJ1-1; 7 bases agree with TRBD1. This CDR3 spans 16 amino acids. V lost 10 bases and J lost 0; bases outside the gene matches: 14. Germline CDR1 and CDR2: ENHRY and SYGVKD. CDR3: CASSFGQAGMNTEAFF. CDR3 sequence (DNA): TGTGCCAGCAGCTTCGGACAGGCCGGTATGAACACTGAAGCTTTCTTT.

This clonotype was picked up one time. V and J are TRBV7-9 and TRBJ2-3, with a possible D match to TRBD2 (6 bases). Germline V gene sequence: CDR1 SEHNR, CDR2 FQNEAQ (reference sequence). V was clipped by 3 bases and J by 6 bases, with 10 bases between them. CDR3 size: 13 residues. CDR3 region: CASSFGAGDTQYF. The CDR3 region has the DNA TGTGCCAGCAGCTTCGGGGCGGGGGATACGCAGTATTTT. The full variable domain, its missing parts supplied by reference TRBV7-9 and TRBJ2-3, is DTGVSQNPRHKITKRGQNVTFRCDPISEHNRLYWYRQTLGQGPEFLTYFQNEAQLEKSRLLSDRFSAERPKGSFSTLEIQRTEQGDSAMYLCASSFGAGDTQYFGPGTRLTVL.

The genes are TRBV20-1 and TRBJ2-5; 7 positions match TRBD1. The CDR3 totals 12 residues. The V gene's germline CDR1 is DFQATT and CDR2 SNEGSKA (reference sequence). After removal of 5 bases from V and 5 bases from J, the junction contained 5 bases not matched to a gene. The CDR3 DNA sequence: TGCAGTGCTCAGACAGGGTTGGAGACCCAGTACTTC. Protein sequence: CSAQTGLETQYF.

This clonotype appeared a few times. The chain links TRBV11-2 to TRBJ2-5, with D uncertain. The CDR3 extends over 12 amino acids. V lost 5 bases and J 5 bases, leaving 9 bases between the germline ends. Germline lookup yields CDR1 SGHAT and CDR2 FQNNGV. In DNA, the CDR3 is TGTGCCAGCAGCGACACGTTCGAGACCCAGTACTTC. Its protein product is CASSDTFETQYF. Full variable domain (remainder filled in from reference TRBV11-2 and TRBJ2-5): EAGVAQSPRYKIIEKRQSVAFWCNPISGHATLYWYQQILGQGPKLLIQFQNNGVVDDSQLPKDRFSAERLKGVDSTLKIQPAKLEDSAVYLCASSDTFETQYFGPGTRLLVL.

V is TRBV10-1 and J is TRBJ1-1; possible D gene TRBD1, 5 bases. The V end lost 0 bases, the J end lost 4 bases, and 12 bases lay between the germline ends. The CDR3 is 15 amino acids. From germline, CDR1 is WNHNN and CDR2 SYGVQD (reference sequence). The CDR3 is CASSESWQGGTEAFF. CDR3 in DNA: TGCGCCAGCAGTGAGTCGTGGCAGGGAGGCACTGAAGCTTTCTTT.

The chain employs TRBV9 and TRBJ1-2, with D unresolved. The CDR3 consists of 15 residues. Germline CDR1 is SGDLS and CDR2 is YYNGEE. V lost 4 bases, J lost 4 bases, and 17 bases lay in between. CDR3 sequence reads: CASSLEAGLSYGYTF. In nucleotides, the CDR3 is TGTGCCAGCAGCTTAGAGGCAGGCCTCAGCTATGGCTACACCTTC.

This clonotype was seen more than once but under ten times. This chain joins TRBV20-1 and TRBJ1-1; possibly TRBD1 for D (5 bases). Trimming shortened V by 0 bases and J by 7 bases, and 18 bases separated the two germline ends. Germline V gene sequence: CDR1 DFQATT, CDR2 SNEGSKA (reference sequence). This CDR3 spans 15 amino acids. Written as DNA, the CDR3 is TGCAGTGCTAGAGATGGGGCGGGGATCGACGATGAAGCTTTCTTT. Its translation: CSARDGAGIDDEAFF.

The chain links TRBV20-1 to TRBJ2-5; D not resolved. The length of the CDR3 is 15 residues. V dropped 1 base and J dropped 0 bases, with 12 bases sitting between them. Germline V lookup: CDR1 DFQATT, CDR2 SNEGSKA (reference sequence). This CDR3 is CSARGQANYQETQYF. In DNA, the CDR3 is TGCAGTGCTAGAGGGCAGGCCAATTACCAAGAGACCCAGTACTTC.

The chain uses TRBV7-9 and TRBJ2-5; D gene unclear. Looked up from germline, CDR1 is SEHNR and CDR2 is FQNEAQ (reference sequence). This CDR3 comprises 13 residues. V was trimmed by 3 bases and J by 1 base, leaving 6 bases between them. CDR3 protein: CASSFSAQETQYF. DNA for the CDR3: TGTGCCAGCAGCTTTAGTGCCCAAGAGACCCAGTACTTC.

The V and J genes are TRBV7-9 and TRBJ2-7; D is ambiguous. Deletions cut 0 bases from V and 4 bases from J, with 10 bases between. The CDR3 sequence is 14 residues long. Germline V gene sequence: CDR1 SEHNR, CDR2 FQNEAQ (reference sequence). The CDR3 region is CASSLANNLYEQYF. Written as DNA, the CDR3 is TGTGCCAGCAGCTTAGCGAACAACCTTTACGAGCAGTACTTC.

The chain recombines TRBV4-2 with TRBJ2-2, with TRBD2 identical over 8 bases. Trimming took 0 bases from V and 7 from J; bases not matched to a gene: 7. This CDR3 has 16 amino acids. Looked up from germline, CDR1 is LGHNA and CDR2 is YNFKEQ. The CDR3 protein is CASSQDRGRGGGELFF. In DNA form, the CDR3 reads TGTGCCAGCAGCCAAGATCGAGGACGGGGGGGCGGGGAGCTGTTTTTT.

The gene calls are TRBV20-1 and TRBJ1-5, with D hard to call. The CDR3 runs to 12 residues. Germline V gene data show CDR1 as DFQATT and CDR2 as SNEGSKA (reference sequence). The V gene lost 3 bases and the J gene lost 4 bases, with 7 bases spanning the gap. CDR3 amino acids: CSARTKNQPQHF. CDR3 bases: TGCAGTGCTAGGACAAAGAATCAGCCCCAGCATTTT.

A note on this clonotype: A read error is possible here, since a much larger clone lies one base away. The chain combines TRBV10-3 with TRBJ2-2; TRBD2 might be the D (5 bases). Germline CDR1 reads ENHRY; CDR2 reads SYGVKD. V was pared by 5 bases and J by 5 bases, with 9 bases between. The CDR3 contains 13 residues. CDR3 DNA sequence: TGTGCCATCAGTCGGAGGAGTACCGGGGAGCTGTTTTTT. This codes for CAISRRSTGELFF.

This clonotype was seen a few times. This sequence joins TRBV25-1 and TRBJ1-3; D is unresolved. From germline, CDR1 is MGHDK and CDR2 SYGVNS. Trimming took 3 bases from V and 0 from J, leaving 6 bases between them. The CDR3 has 14 amino acids. Here the CDR3 reads CASSDGRSGNTIYF. DNA for the CDR3: TGTGCCAGCAGTGACGGCCGCTCTGGAAACACCATATATTTT.

The chain carries TRBV7-9 and TRBJ1-1, with TRBD1 matching over 8 bases. Losses at the gene ends were 5 bases for V and 4 bases for J; bases not matched to a gene: 9. The length of the CDR3 is 15 residues. The germline CDR1 and CDR2 sequences are SEHNR and FQNEAQ (reference sequence). Here the CDR3 reads CASSRGQGGITEAFF. CDR3 DNA sequence: TGTGCCAGCAGCCGCGGACAGGGTGGGATCACTGAAGCTTTCTTT.

The rearrangement joins TRBV20-1 to TRBJ2-5, with unresolved D. The CDR3 is made up of 13 amino acids. Trimming took 1 base from V and 4 from J, leaving 10 bases between them. Germline lookup yields CDR1 DFQATT and CDR2 SNEGSKA (reference sequence). The CDR3 bases are TGCAGTGCTAGAGGGACCTTAGGAGAGACCCAGTACTTC. Amino acids: CSARGTLGETQYF.